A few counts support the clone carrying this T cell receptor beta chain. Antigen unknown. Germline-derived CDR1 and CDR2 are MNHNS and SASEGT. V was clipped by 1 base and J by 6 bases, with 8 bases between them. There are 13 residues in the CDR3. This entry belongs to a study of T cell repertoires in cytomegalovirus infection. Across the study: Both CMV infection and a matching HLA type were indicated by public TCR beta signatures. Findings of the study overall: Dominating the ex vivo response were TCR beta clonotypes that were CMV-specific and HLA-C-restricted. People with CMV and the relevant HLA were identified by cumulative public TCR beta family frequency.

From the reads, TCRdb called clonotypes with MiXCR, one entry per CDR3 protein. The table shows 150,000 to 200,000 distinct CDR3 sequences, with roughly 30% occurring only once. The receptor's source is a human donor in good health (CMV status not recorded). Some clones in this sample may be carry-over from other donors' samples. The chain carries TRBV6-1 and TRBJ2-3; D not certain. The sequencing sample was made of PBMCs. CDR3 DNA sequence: TGTGCCAGCAGTGAAGATAGAAGGGATACGCAGTATTTT. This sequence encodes CASSEDRRDTQYF.